This T cell receptor (beta chain) originates from a study of blood T cell repertoires in COVID-19. In the study overall: COVID-19 samples collected from the United States, Italy and Spain covered acute and convalescent phases. Sources were T cells, B-cell-depleted T cells, or PBMCs; the material itself was cDNA or gDNA.

The CDR3 covers 14 residues. The germline V gene has CDR1 SGHNT and CDR2 YENEEA. V lost 0 bases and J 2 bases, leaving 6 bases between the germline ends. Under the authors' procedure: Amplified reference gene primers provided the basis for estimating nucleated cell counts. Assay used: immunoSEQ multiplex PCR; TCRdb lists only in-frame clones, some missing. V, J and clone size reflect that table, while D and trimming were determined from the DNA. The data contain about 400,000 clones, 86% of them singletons. Sequenced input: peripheral blood. The TCR was taken from a woman aged 55-75 years with COVID-19, enrolled during active disease. The chain recombines TRBV11-3 with TRBJ2-3; D may be TRBD1 (5 bases). CDR3: CASSLDGATDTQYF. In nucleotides, the CDR3 is TGTGCCAGCAGCTTAGATGGGGCCACAGATACGCAGTATTTT.